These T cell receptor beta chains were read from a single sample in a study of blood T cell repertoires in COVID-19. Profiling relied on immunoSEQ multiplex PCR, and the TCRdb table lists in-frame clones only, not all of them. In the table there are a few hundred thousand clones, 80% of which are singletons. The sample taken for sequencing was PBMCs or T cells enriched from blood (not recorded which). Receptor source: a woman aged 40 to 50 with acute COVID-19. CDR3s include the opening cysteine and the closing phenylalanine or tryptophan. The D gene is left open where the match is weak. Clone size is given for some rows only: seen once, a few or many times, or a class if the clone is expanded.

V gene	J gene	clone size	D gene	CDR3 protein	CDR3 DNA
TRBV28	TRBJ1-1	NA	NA	CASSFLPGTEAFF	TGTGCCAGCAGTTTTCTTCCGGGCACTGAAGCTTTCTTT
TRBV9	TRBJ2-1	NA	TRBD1	CASSARQGAYNEQFF	TGTGCCAGCAGCGCTCGACAGGGCGCTTACAATGAGCAGTTCTTC
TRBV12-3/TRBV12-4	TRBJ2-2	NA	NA	CASSFGLLGELFF	TGTGCCAGCAGTTTCGGACTCCTGGGGGAGCTGTTTTTT
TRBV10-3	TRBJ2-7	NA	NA	CAAMDSSSYEQYF	TGTGCCGCGATGGACAGTTCCTCCTACGAGCAGTACTTC
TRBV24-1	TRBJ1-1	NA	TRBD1	CATSEQGRVAFF	TGTGCCACCAGTGAACAGGGGCGAGTAGCTTTCTTT
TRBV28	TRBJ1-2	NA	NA	CASSSLYGYTF	TGTGCCAGCAGTTCCCTCTATGGCTACACCTTC
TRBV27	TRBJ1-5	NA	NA	CASSFGSGDQPQHF	TGTGCCAGCAGTTTTGGGTCAGGGGATCAGCCCCAGCATTTT
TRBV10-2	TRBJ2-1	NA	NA	CASRRGLPYNEQFF	TGCGCCAGCAGAAGGGGGTTACCCTACAATGAGCAGTTCTTC
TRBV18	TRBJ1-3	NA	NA	CASSPRGAQNGNTIYF	TGTGCCAGCTCACCCCGGGGGGCGCAGAATGGAAACACCATATATTTT
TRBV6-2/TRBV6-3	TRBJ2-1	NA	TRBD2	CASSYTGTTTYNEQFF	TGTGCCAGCAGTTACACCGGGACTACTACCTACAATGAGCAGTTCTTC
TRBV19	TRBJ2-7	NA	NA	CASSMIRFDEQYF	TGTGCCAGTAGTATGATCAGGTTTGACGAGCAGTACTTC
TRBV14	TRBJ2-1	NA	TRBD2	CACGGRFEQFF	TGTGCCTGCGGGGGGCGCTTTGAGCAGTTCTTC
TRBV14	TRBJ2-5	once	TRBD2	CASSQGLAGGQETQYF	TGTGCCAGCAGCCAGGGACTAGCGGGAGGCCAAGAGACCCAGTACTTC
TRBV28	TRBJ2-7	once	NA	CASSLTVYEQYF	TGTGCCAGCAGTTTAACAGTGTACGAGCAGTACTTC
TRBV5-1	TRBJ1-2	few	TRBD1	CASSSPGQGYGYTF	TGCGCCAGCAGCTCTCCGGGACAGGGATATGGCTACACCTTC
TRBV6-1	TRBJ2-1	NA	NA	CASSDRRDGNGEQFF	TGTGCCAGCAGTGATCGTCGAGACGGGAACGGTGAGCAGTTCTTC
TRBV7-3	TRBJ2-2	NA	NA	CASSLAYPGTGELFF	TGTGCCAGCAGCTTAGCGTATCCGGGCACCGGGGAGCTGTTTTTT
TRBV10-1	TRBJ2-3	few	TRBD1	CASSDRGTFSTDTQYF	TGCGCCAGCAGTGACAGGGGGACCTTTAGCACAGATACGCAGTATTTT
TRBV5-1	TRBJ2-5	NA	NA	CASSGSQETQYF	TGCGCCAGCTCGGGGAGCCAAGAGACCCAGTACTTC
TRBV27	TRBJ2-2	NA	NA	CASSLDRTGELFF	TGTGCCAGCAGTCTAGACAGGACCGGGGAGCTGTTTTTT
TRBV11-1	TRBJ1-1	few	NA	CASNTDIVNTEAFF	TGTGCCAGCAACACGGACATCGTGAACACTGAAGCTTTCTTT
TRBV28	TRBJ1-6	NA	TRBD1	CASRILTGYYNSPLHF	TGTGCCAGCAGGATCTTGACAGGGTACTATAATTCACCCCTCCACTTT
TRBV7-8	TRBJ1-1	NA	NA	CASTPFGQGSEAFF	TGTGCCAGCACCCCTTTTGGGCAGGGCTCTGAAGCTTTCTTT
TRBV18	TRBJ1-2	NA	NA	CASSSPGGREGYGYTF	TGTGCCAGCTCATCCCCTGGCGGCAGGGAGGGCTATGGCTACACCTTC
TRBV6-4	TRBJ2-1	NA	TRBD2	CASSDSLAGYNEQFF	TGTGCCAGCAGTGACTCACTAGCGGGCTACAATGAGCAGTTCTTC
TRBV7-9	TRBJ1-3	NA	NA	CALGGPPDAGNTIYF	TGTGCCCTAGGGGGTCCGCCGGACGCTGGAAACACCATATATTTT
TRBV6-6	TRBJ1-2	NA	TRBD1	CASSDSGQGSYGYTF	TGTGCCAGCAGTGACTCTGGACAGGGTAGCTATGGCTACACCTTC
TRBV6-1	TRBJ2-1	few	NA	CASSEPYNEQFF	TGTGCCAGCAGTGAACCGTACAATGAGCAGTTCTTC
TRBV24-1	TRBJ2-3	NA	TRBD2	CATSDGRRLAGAADTQYF	TGTGCCACCAGTGACGGTAGGCGGCTAGCGGGAGCGGCAGATACGCAGTATTTT
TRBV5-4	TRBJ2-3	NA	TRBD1	CASSAGGYGTDTQYF	TGTGCCAGCAGCGCAGGGGGCTACGGCACAGATACGCAGTATTTT
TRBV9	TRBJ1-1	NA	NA	CASSVGTGILEEAFF	TGTGCCAGCAGCGTAGGAACAGGGATTCTAGAAGAAGCTTTCTTT
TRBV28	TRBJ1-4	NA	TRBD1	CASTRTGQDNEKLFF	TGTGCCAGCACTCGGACAGGGCAAGATAATGAAAAACTGTTTTTT
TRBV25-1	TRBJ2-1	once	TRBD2	CASSEFTSGRGDEQFF	TGTGCCAGCAGTGAGTTTACTAGCGGGAGAGGCGATGAGCAGTTCTTC
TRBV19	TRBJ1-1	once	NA	CASFDPGFKSTEAFF	TGTGCCAGTTTTGACCCGGGGTTTAAAAGCACTGAAGCTTTCTTT
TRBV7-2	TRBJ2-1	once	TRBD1	CASSPGQGDYNEQFF	TGTGCCAGCAGCCCGGGACAGGGGGACTACAATGAGCAGTTCTTC
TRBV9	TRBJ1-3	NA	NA	CASSAQGNSGNTIYF	TGTGCCAGCAGCGCACAGGGTAACTCTGGAAACACCATATATTTT
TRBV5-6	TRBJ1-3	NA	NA	CASSFGGHRASSGNTIYF	TGTGCCAGCAGCTTCGGCGGACACCGAGCGAGCTCCGGAAACACCATATATTTT
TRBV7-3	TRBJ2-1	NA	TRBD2	CASSLTRGSTEQFF	TGTGCCAGCAGCTTAACGCGCGGGAGTACTGAGCAGTTCTTC
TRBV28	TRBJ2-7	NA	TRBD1	CASSQGVGYEQYF	TGTGCCAGCAGTCAGGGGGTGGGGTACGAGCAGTACTTC
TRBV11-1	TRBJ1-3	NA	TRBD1	CASSTGGQSDGNTIYF	TGTGCCAGCAGCACCGGGGGACAGTCGGATGGAAACACCATATATTTT
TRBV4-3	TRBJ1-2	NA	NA	CASSQDLGRERGYTF	TGCGCCAGCAGCCAAGATCTAGGCAGAGAAAGAGGCTACACCTTC
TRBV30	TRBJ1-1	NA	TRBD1	CAGDSVGTGGTEAFF	TGTGCCGGCGACAGCGTCGGGACAGGGGGCACTGAAGCTTTCTTT
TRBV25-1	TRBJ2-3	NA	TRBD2	CASSGLAGRATDTQYF	TGTGCCAGCAGCGGACTAGCGGGAAGAGCGACAGATACGCAGTATTTT
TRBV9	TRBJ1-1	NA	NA	CASSAGQPTNTEAFF	TGTGCCAGCAGCGCCGGACAGCCTACGAACACTGAAGCTTTCTTT
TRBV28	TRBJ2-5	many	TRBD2	CASSSLSGGGKTQYF	TGTGCCAGCAGCTCCTTGTCGGGGGGAGGAAAGACCCAGTACTTC
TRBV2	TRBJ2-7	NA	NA	CASRESRDFYEQYF	TGTGCCAGCAGGGAGTCCCGGGACTTCTACGAGCAGTACTTC
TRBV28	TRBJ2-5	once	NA	CASSLREINGEETQYF	TGTGCCAGCAGTTTAAGGGAGATAAACGGTGAAGAGACCCAGTACTTC
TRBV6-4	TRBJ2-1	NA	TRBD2	CASSASGGADEQFF	TGTGCCAGCAGTGCTAGCGGGGGGGCCGATGAGCAGTTCTTC
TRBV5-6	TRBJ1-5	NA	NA	CASSLAGVNQPQHF	TGTGCCAGCAGCTTGGCAGGGGTCAATCAGCCCCAGCATTTT
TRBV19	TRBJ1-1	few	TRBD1	CASSIGTGNTEAFF	TGTGCCAGTAGTATAGGGACAGGGAACACTGAAGCTTTCTTT
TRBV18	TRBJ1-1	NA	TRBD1	CASSPQGGRTEAFF	TGTGCCAGCTCTCCGCAGGGGGGAAGAACTGAAGCTTTCTTT
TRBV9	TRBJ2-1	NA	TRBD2	CASSVGLAGGNYNEQFF	TGTGCCAGCAGCGTAGGGCTAGCGGGAGGGAATTACAATGAGCAGTTCTTC
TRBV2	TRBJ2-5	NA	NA	CASTTGTFRETQYF	TGTGCCAGCACTACCGGGACTTTCAGAGAGACCCAGTACTTC
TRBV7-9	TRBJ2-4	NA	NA	CASSPSGPGGAKNIQYF	TGTGCCAGCAGCCCGAGCGGGCCAGGGGGGGCCAAAAACATTCAGTACTTC
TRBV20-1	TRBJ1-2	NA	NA	CSAPGVGGYTF	TGCAGTGCCCCGGGGGTTGGTGGCTACACCTTC
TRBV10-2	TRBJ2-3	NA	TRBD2	CASFRPGTSGGITDTQYF	TGCGCCAGCTTCCGACCTGGGACTAGCGGGGGGATCACAGATACGCAGTATTTT
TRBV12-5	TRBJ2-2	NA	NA	CASGSFATENTGELFF	TGTGCTAGTGGGAGCTTTGCGACAGAGAACACCGGGGAGCTGTTTTTT
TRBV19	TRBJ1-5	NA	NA	CATSIGAGKGGNQPQHF	TGTGCCACTTCAATCGGGGCAGGCAAAGGGGGTAATCAGCCCCAGCATTTT
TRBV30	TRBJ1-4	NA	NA	CAWSVIGGATNEKLFF	TGTGCCTGGAGTGTGATTGGGGGGGCAACTAATGAAAAACTGTTTTTT